One and the same sample provided the 23 T cell receptor beta chains below, sequenced in a study of T cells and Merkel cell carcinoma outcomes. The data were produced by immunoSEQ multiplex PCR, yet TCRdb's version contains in-frame clones alone and is incomplete. The sample shows about 15,000 clones, just under 95% of them seen only once. The sequencing sample was made of tumor tissue from Merkel cell carcinoma. The receptors come from a human donor with Merkel cell carcinoma.

The CDR3 protein is CASRPRGTGNEKLFF. The CDR3 DNA follows: TGTGCCAGTAGGCCCCGCGGGACAGGGAATGAAAAACTGTTTTTT. V is TRBV19 and J is TRBJ1-4, with 9 nucleotides matching TRBD1. Per the germline V gene, CDR1 is LNHDA and CDR2 is SQIVND (reference sequence). V trimming: 6 bases; J trimming: 5 bases; junction bases outside the gene matches: 7. The CDR3 runs to 15 residues.

As regards this clone: Germline is not matched at one junction end, which may reflect a read error. The V call is TRBV2, the J call TRBJ1-1, with TRBD1 identical over 7 bases. Germline V lookup: CDR1 SNHLY, CDR2 FYNNEI. The CDR3 spans 15 residues. The CDR3 sequence is CASSAWDSANTEAFF. DNA for the CDR3: TGTGCCAGCAGTGCCTGGGACAGTGCTAACACTGAAGCTTTTTTT.

The V gene is TRBV2, the J gene TRBJ2-1; D may be TRBD2 (5 bases). Per germline, CDR1 SNHLY and CDR2 FYNNEI. This CDR3 spans 13 amino acids. Between the trimmed V and J ends, which lost 5 bases and 8 bases, there was a span of 13 bases. CDR3 residues: CASSILGIYEQFF. The CDR3 coding sequence is TGTGCCAGCAGTATACTAGGCATCTATGAGCAGTTCTTC.

This clone has only one observation. DNA for the CDR3: TGTGCCAGCAGTTTAAATAAGGGGGACTATGGCTACACCTTC. Protein: CASSLNKGDYGYTF. The rearrangement links TRBV27 to TRBJ1-2, with D possibly matching TRBD1 (6 bases). The ends were cut back, 2 bases at V and 3 bases at J, with 10 bases in the middle. The CDR3 has 14 amino acids. Germline V gives CDR1 MNHEY, CDR2 SMNVEV (reference sequence).

The V call is TRBV10-2, the J call TRBJ1-1; TRBD1 might be the D (5 bases). Trimming took 3 bases from V and 1 from J, leaving 12 bases between them. Per germline, CDR1 WSHSY and CDR2 SAAADI. CDR3 length: 15 amino acids. CDR3 sequence reads: CASSELGPPNTEAFF. The CDR3 DNA reads TGCGCCAGCAGTGAACTGGGACCGCCGAACACTGAAGCTTTCTTT.

The chain has TRBV7-9 and TRBJ2-1; 7 bases are a match to TRBD2. Unmatched junction bases numbered 7, after V lost 5 bases and J lost 0 bases. CDR3 size: 16 residues. Germline CDR1 reads SEHNR; CDR2 reads FQNEAQ (reference sequence). This CDR3 is CASSAGDQSSYNEQFF. The DNA for the CDR3 is TGTGCCAGCAGCGCGGGGGACCAATCCTCCTACAATGAGCAGTTCTTC.

The J gene is TRBJ2-5, the V gene TRBV5-1; D is uncertain. CDR1 is SGHRS, CDR2 YFSETQ, per germline. This CDR3 is built from 14 residues. V was trimmed by 0 bases and J by 3 bases, leaving 9 bases between them. The CDR3: CASSLAPTKETQYF. CDR3 nucleotides: TGCGCCAGCAGCTTGGCCCCCACCAAAGAGACCCAGTACTTC. Together with reference TRBV5-1 and TRBJ2-5, the CDR3 gives the full variable domain: KAGVTQTPRYLIKTRGQQVTLSCSPISGHRSVSWYQQTPGQGLQFLFEYFSETQRNKGNFPGRFSGRQFSNSRSEMNVSTLELGDSALYLCASSLAPTKETQYFGPGTRLLVL.

This clone showed up just once. V and J are TRBV19 and TRBJ2-3; D is undetermined. The germline gives CDR1 LNHDA, CDR2 SQIVND (reference sequence). This CDR3 is built from 14 residues. V was cut by 4 bases and J by 0 bases, with 8 bases left in between. The CDR3 region has the DNA TGTGCCAGTAGTACCCGAGCTAGCACAGATACGCAGTATTTT. This sequence encodes CASSTRASTDTQYF.

This chain uses TRBV6-5 with TRBJ1-5; unclear D gene. Per germline, CDR1 MNHEY and CDR2 SVGAGI. The CDR3 has 14 residues. Deletions cut 0 bases from V and 4 bases from J, with 7 bases between. As DNA, the CDR3 is TGTGCCAGCAGTTACTCGAGGTTGAATCAGCCCCAGCATTTT. Its translation: CASSYSRLNQPQHF.

The rearrangement uses TRBV5-6 and TRBJ2-5, with a possible D match to TRBD1 (6 bases). V was trimmed by 1 base and J by 5 bases, leaving 15 bases between them. The CDR3 extends over 15 amino acids. Germline V lookup: CDR1 SGHDT, CDR2 YYEEEE. The DNA of the CDR3 is TGTGCCAGCAGCTTGACGAGGGACATAGGGGAGACCCAGTACTTC. Residues: CASSLTRDIGETQYF.

The chain joins TRBV5-1 to TRBJ2-2; no clear D. The ends were cut back, 0 bases at V and 1 base at J, with 7 bases in the middle. CDR1 is SGHRS, CDR2 YFSETQ, per germline. This CDR3 is built from 15 residues. CDR3 DNA sequence: TGCGCCAGCAGCTTGGGTCTAGGGAACACCGGGGAGCTGTTTTTT. It encodes CASSLGLGNTGELFF.

In DNA form, the CDR3 reads TGTGCCAGCAGTTTTGACAGGGGAAACTATGGCTACACCTTC. Its translation: CASSFDRGNYGYTF. The chain employs TRBV7-2 and TRBJ1-2, with 8 bases matching TRBD1. The CDR3 spans 14 residues. Germline CDR1 and CDR2: SGHTA and FQGNSA. The junction had 5 bases not matched to a gene; V was cut back by 6 bases and J by 2 bases.

The rearrangement uses TRBV11-3 and TRBJ2-1; D gene unclear. Germline CDR1 and CDR2: SGHNT and YENEEA. The CDR3 covers 14 residues. With 5 bases removed from V and 0 bases from J, the gap between germline ends came to 8 bases. The CDR3 nucleotides are TGTGCCAGCAGCCCTCGGAGCTCCTACAATGAGCAGTTCTTC. It codes for CASSPRSSYNEQFF.

The rearrangement uses TRBV27 and TRBJ2-1, with D maybe TRBD2 (6 bases). Germline V gene sequence: CDR1 MNHEY, CDR2 SMNVEV (reference sequence). The ends were cut back, 1 base at V and 4 bases at J, with 11 bases in the middle. The CDR3 has 15 residues. The CDR3 DNA reads as TGTGCCAGCAGTTTATTTCGGACTAAATACAATGAGCAGTTCTTC. The encoded protein is CASSLFRTKYNEQFF.

The chain carries TRBV29-1 and TRBJ1-2; 8 bases are a match to TRBD1. Trimming removed 7 bases from V and 14 bases from J; junction bases left unmatched: 15. Per the germline V gene, CDR1 is SQVTM and CDR2 is ANQGSEA. This CDR3 is built from 12 residues. The CDR3 protein is CSAGSLGQGKTF. DNA of the CDR3: TGCAGCGCTGGATCCCTCGGACAGGGAAAAACCTTC.

This rearrangement joins TRBV6-7 to TRBJ2-1; 7 bases are shared with TRBD1. TRBV6-7 is filed as an ORF, its function uncertain. This CDR3 is 16 amino acids long. With 1 base clipped from V and 9 bases from J, the junction kept 12 bases outside the gene matches. The chain's CDR3 is CASSYLVDRDGSEQFF. As DNA, the CDR3 is TGTGCCAGCAGTTACTTAGTTGACAGGGATGGGAGTGAGCAGTTCTTC.

This chain joins TRBV18 and TRBJ1-6; D remains ambiguous. Germline V gene data show CDR1 as KGHSH and CDR2 as LQKENI. Trimming took off 2 bases at V and 7 bases at J, with 12 bases between the two ends. The CDR3 has 15 residues. The chain's CDR3 is CASSPSMHPNSPLHF. In DNA, the CDR3 is TGTGCCAGCTCACCAAGTATGCACCCCAATTCACCCCTCCACTTT.

The chain combines TRBV29-1 with TRBJ2-3, with a weak D call TRBD2 (5 bases). There are 12 residues in the CDR3. CDR1 is SQVTM and CDR2 is ANQGSEA in the germline V gene. Trimming pared 3 bases from V and 5 bases from J, leaving 9 bases between. This chain's CDR3 is CSVDLAGDTQYF. The DNA of the CDR3 is TGCAGCGTTGACCTAGCAGGAGATACGCAGTATTTT.

This clone has only a few counts. This chain uses TRBV23-1 with TRBJ1-3; possibly TRBD1 for D (6 bases). TRBV23-1 is placed among ORFs of uncertain function. V gave up 8 bases and J gave up 8 bases, with 16 bases separating them. This CDR3 is 13 amino acids long. The CDR3 is CASERQEGDTIYF. The CDR3 region has the DNA TGCGCCAGCGAGAGACAGGAGGGGGACACCATATATTTT.

Written as DNA, the CDR3 is TGCGCCAGCAGCCAAGATGACAGGGAGTTTGGCTATGGCTACACCTTC. This gives the protein CASSQDDREFGYGYTF. J is TRBJ1-2 and V is TRBV4-1, with 7 bases aligning to TRBD1. The CDR3 has 16 amino acids. The germline gives CDR1 MGHRA, CDR2 YSYEKL. The V and J ends lost 0 bases and 4 bases, in that order; junction bases with no gene match: 8.

This clone was picked up a small number of times. The chain carries TRBV6-1 and TRBJ2-2; TRBD2 is a possible D gene (6 bases). The CDR3 is 14 residues long. The germline CDR1 and CDR2 sequences are MNHNS and SASEGT. Trimming cost V 3 bases and J 3 bases, with 8 bases left between them. CDR3 amino acids: CASSEREDTGELFF. The DNA of the CDR3 is TGTGCCAGCAGTGAGAGGGAGGACACCGGGGAGCTGTTTTTT.

The gene calls are TRBV5-4 and TRBJ2-5; D perhaps matches TRBD2 (6 bases). The CDR3 extends over 13 amino acids. Germline loops: CDR1 SGHNT, CDR2 YYREEE (reference sequence). The germline V and J ends were trimmed by 4 bases and 7 bases, with 14 bases remaining between them. The CDR3 DNA sequence: TGTGCCAGCAGCGGGGGGACTTCGGTGACCCAGTACTTC. Protein: CASSGGTSVTQYF.

The chain combines TRBV5-6 with TRBJ1-2; tentative D call: TRBD1 (5 bases). Germline V gives CDR1 SGHDT, CDR2 YYEEEE. V was shortened by 5 bases and J by 5 bases, with 16 bases between the two germline ends. The CDR3 is made up of 14 amino acids. The CDR3 region is CASSFATADYGYTF. The CDR3 nucleotides read TGTGCCAGCAGTTTCGCGACAGCCGATTATGGCTACACCTTC.